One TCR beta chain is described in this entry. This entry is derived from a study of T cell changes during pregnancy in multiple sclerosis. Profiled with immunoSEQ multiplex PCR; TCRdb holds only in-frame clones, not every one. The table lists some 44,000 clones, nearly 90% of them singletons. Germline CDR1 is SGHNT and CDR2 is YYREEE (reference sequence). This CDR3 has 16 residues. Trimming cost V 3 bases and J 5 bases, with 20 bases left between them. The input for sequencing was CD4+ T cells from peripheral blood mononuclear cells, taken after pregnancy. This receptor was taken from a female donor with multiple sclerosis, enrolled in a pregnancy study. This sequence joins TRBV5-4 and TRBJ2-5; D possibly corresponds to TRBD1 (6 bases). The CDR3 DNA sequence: TGTGCCAGCAGCTCGCCACAGGGAAAGGGTGATGAGACCCAGTACTTC. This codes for CASSSPQGKGDETQYF. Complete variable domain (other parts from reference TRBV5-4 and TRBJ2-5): ETGVTQSPTHLIKTRGQQVTLRCSSQSGHNTVSWYQQALGQGPQFIFQYYREEENGRGNFPPRFSGLQFPNYSSELNVNALELDDSALYLCASSSPQGKGDETQYFGPGTRLLVL.